Listed below are T cell receptor beta chains from one sample, sequenced in a study of Ad26.COV2.S vaccination and SARS-CoV-2 variants. Assay: immunoSEQ multiplex PCR; the TCRdb copy retains only in-frame clones and omits some. The sample shows about 97,000 clones, 80% of them seen only once. The source material was peripheral blood, sampled after recovery from COVID-19. Receptor source: a human donor who had recovered from COVID-19. The CDR3 runs from the conserved cysteine through the conserved F or W. The order of the fields is CDR3 length, J gene, V gene, CDR3 protein.

15 TRBJ2-2 TRBV7-2 CASSPFSGVAGELFF
12 TRBJ1-2 TRBV14 CASSQGRGGYTF
15 TRBJ1-5 TRBV2 CASSGARYSNQPQHF
17 TRBJ2-1 TRBV3-1/TRBV3-2 CASSQNPYLGLYNEQFF
17 TRBJ2-2 TRBV6-6 CASRRGQLGRGTGELFF
13 TRBJ2-1 TRBV18 CASSPNRNNEQFF
14 TRBJ1-2 TRBV6-2/TRBV6-3 CASSYTVSSYGYTF
15 TRBJ2-5 TRBV2 CASSDLGAGVETQYF
16 TRBJ1-3 TRBV4-2 CASSQGVTGNGNTIYF
13 TRBJ2-1 TRBV5-4 CASSFDRYNEQFF
15 TRBJ1-5 TRBV20-1 CSASDSVYSNQPQHF
14 TRBJ1-2 TRBV5-1 CASSLAERNYGYTF
16 TRBJ2-2 TRBV30 CAWSVLPGAGTGELFF
17 TRBJ2-3 TRBV4-2 CASSQDLTTSDTDTQYF
16 TRBJ2-1 TRBV28 CASSGGLAGGRNEQFF
14 TRBJ1-3 TRBV19 CASSPAGSGNTIYF
16 TRBJ1-6 TRBV11-2 CASSLGRQTYNSPLHF
11 TRBJ2-2 TRBV2 CASKEPGELFF
14 TRBJ1-5 TRBV2 CASSDRVGNQPQHF
16 TRBJ1-6 TRBV7-9 CASSLAVTVYNSPLHF
15 TRBJ2-3 TRBV5-1 CASSAGQGETDTQYF
11 TRBJ2-2 TRBV28 CATGGVGELFF
14 TRBJ2-3 TRBV7-9 CASSLATGTDTQYF
15 TRBJ1-5 TRBV6-5 CASSRDRGDGQPQHF
15 TRBJ2-2 TRBV9 CASSVVGHNTGELFF
11 TRBJ2-7 TRBV28 CASTSTYEQYF
14 TRBJ2-5 TRBV6-2/TRBV6-3 CASSYGLAGETQYF
15 TRBJ1-1 TRBV2 CASSQQTGYGSEAFF
13 TRBJ1-2 TRBV5-1 CASSLGFSNGYTF
13 TRBJ2-3 TRBV6-2/TRBV6-3 CASSPLGFGTQYF
13 TRBJ1-1 TRBV6-2/TRBV6-3 CASSADIRTEAFF
15 TRBJ1-4 TRBV5-1 CASSSQPGQSEKLFF
15 TRBJ2-1 TRBV4-1 CASSQVGWANNEQFF
14 TRBJ2-5 TRBV7-9 CASSLVASMETQYF
12 TRBJ1-1 TRBV9 CASRNLNTEAFF
16 TRBJ1-5 TRBV12-5 CASGLENGQGNQPQHF
13 TRBJ2-7 TRBV20-1 CSASTPGRYEQYF
11 TRBJ2-7 TRBV5-1 CASSDNYEQYF
17 TRBJ2-3 TRBV25-1 CASSAGLAGGPTDTQYF
11 TRBJ2-5 TRBV2 CASGQGETQYF
13 TRBJ2-7 TRBV5-1 CASSYGQGDEQYF
12 TRBJ1-2 TRBV5-4 CASSFQGASYTF
16 TRBJ1-1 TRBV4-2 CASSPAPGRRNTEAFF
15 TRBJ2-7 TRBV6-2/TRBV6-3 CASSSGGAPHYEQYF
14 TRBJ1-6 TRBV27 CASSQGQQYSPLHF
18 TRBJ1-5 TRBV5-3 CARSGPHKQPYSNQPQHF
14 TRBJ1-2 TRBV7-9 CASSFNTGGQGYTF
13 TRBJ2-1 TRBV2 CATGGVGSDEQFF
15 TRBJ2-5 TRBV2 CASRLTSGLQETQYF
16 TRBJ2-7 TRBV5-1 CASSFSFVQGIYEQYF
11 TRBJ1-2 TRBV23-1 CANSTGPGYTF
15 TRBJ2-7 TRBV19 CASSPGLAGESEQYF
17 TRBJ2-5 TRBV4-2 CASSQGSGERNRETQYF
18 TRBJ2-7 TRBV4-1 CASSLHSLKGRFGYEQYF
14 TRBJ2-2 TRBV11-2 CASSLKRNTGELFF
15 TRBJ2-3 TRBV11-3 CASSLGAEVTDTQYF
12 TRBJ1-2 TRBV28 CASSQLGDGYTF
12 TRBJ2-1 TRBV6-1 CASRDRHNEQFF
12 TRBJ1-2 TRBV7-9 CASSRQGNSYTF